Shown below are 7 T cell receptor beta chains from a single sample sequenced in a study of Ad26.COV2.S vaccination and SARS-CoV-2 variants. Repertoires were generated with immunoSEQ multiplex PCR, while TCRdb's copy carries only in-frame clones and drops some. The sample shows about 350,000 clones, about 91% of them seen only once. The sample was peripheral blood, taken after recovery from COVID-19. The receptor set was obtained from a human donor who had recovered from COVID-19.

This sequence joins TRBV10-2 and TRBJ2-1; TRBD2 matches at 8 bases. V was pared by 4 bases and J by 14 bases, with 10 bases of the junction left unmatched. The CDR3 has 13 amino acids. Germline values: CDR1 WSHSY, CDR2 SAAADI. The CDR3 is CASSGASGTREFF. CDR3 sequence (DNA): TGCGCCAGCAGTGGGGCCTCCGGGACTAGGGAGTTCTTC.

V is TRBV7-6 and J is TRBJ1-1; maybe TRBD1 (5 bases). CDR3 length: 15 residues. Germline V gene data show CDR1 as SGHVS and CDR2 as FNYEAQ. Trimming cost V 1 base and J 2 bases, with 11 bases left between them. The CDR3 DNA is TGTGCCAGCAGCTTAGGGACAAATCATAACACTGAAGCTTTCTTT. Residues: CASSLGTNHNTEAFF.

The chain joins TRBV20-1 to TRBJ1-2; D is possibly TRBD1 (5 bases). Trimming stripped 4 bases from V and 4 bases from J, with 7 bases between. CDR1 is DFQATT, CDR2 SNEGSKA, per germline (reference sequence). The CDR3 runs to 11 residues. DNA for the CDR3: TGCAGTGCTATCCAGGGCTATGGCTACACCTTC. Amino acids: CSAIQGYGYTF.

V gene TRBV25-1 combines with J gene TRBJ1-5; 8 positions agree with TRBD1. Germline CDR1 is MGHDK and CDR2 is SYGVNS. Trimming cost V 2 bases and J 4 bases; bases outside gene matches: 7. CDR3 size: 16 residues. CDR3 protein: CASSEGTGTGNQPQHF. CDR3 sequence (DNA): TGTGCCAGCAGTGAAGGAACCGGGACAGGAAATCAGCCCCAGCATTTT.

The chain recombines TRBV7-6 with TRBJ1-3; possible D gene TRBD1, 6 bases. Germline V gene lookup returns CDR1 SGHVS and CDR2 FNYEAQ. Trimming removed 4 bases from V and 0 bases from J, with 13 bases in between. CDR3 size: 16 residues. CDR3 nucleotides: TGTGCCAGCAGCTCCAATCCAGGGGCCTCTGGAAACACCATATATTTT. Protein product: CASSSNPGASGNTIYF.

The CDR3 nucleotides read TGTGCCAGCAGCGACAGGGGCTCTGGGGCCAACGTCCTGACTTTC. Translating gives CASSDRGSGANVLTF. The rearrangement links TRBV6-5 to TRBJ2-6; TRBD1 matches 8 bases. V lost 6 bases and J lost 0; bases outside the gene matches: 1. This CDR3 is 15 amino acids long. CDR1 and CDR2 (germline): MNHEY, SVGAGI.

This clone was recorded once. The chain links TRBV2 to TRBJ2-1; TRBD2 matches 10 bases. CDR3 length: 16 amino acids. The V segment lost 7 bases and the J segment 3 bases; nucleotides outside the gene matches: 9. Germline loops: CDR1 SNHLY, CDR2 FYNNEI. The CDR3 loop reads CASTDPRLAGYNEQFF. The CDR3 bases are TGTGCCAGCACCGATCCTCGACTAGCGGGCTACAATGAGCAGTTCTTC.